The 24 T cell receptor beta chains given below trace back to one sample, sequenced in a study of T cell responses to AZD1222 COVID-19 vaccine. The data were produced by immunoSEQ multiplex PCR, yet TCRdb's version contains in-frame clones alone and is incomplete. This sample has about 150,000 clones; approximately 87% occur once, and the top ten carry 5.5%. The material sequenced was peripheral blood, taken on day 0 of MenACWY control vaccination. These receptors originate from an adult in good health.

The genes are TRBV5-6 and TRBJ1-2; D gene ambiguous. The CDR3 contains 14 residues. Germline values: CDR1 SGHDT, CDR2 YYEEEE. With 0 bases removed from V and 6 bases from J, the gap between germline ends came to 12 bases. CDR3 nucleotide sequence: TGTGCCAGCAGCTTGGTCATTCTTCCCAATGGCTACACCTTC. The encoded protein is CASSLVILPNGYTF. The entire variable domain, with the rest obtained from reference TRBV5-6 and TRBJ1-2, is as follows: DAGVTQSPTHLIKTRGQQVTLRCSPKSGHDTVSWYQQALGQGPQFIFQYYEEEERQRGNFPDRFSGHQFPNYSSELNVNALLLGDSALYLCASSLVILPNGYTFGSGTRLTVV.

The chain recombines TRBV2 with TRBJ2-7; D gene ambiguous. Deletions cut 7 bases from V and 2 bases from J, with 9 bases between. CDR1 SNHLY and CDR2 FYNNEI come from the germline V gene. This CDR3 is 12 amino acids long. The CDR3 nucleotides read TGTGCCAGCAAGGTGGTGACCTACGAGCAGTACGTC. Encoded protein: CASKVVTYEQYV.

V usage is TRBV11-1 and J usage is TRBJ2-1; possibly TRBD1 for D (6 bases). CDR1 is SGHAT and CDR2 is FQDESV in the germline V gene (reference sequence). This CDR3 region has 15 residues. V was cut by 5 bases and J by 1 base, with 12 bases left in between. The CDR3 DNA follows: TGTGCCAGCAGCCCCGGGACACCTTCCTACAATGAGCAGTTCTTC. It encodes CASSPGTPSYNEQFF.

CDR3 amino acids: CASSPGPVGEQYF. CDR3 nucleotides: TGCGCCAGCAGCCCAGGACCGGTGGGGGAGCAGTACTTC. This chain uses TRBV5-1 with TRBJ2-7; D is uncertain. V was cut by 4 bases and J by 7 bases, with 15 bases left in between. Germline CDR1 and CDR2: SGHRS and YFSETQ. This CDR3 contains 13 residues. Based on the CDR3 plus reference TRBV5-1 and TRBJ2-7, the full variable domain is KAGVTQTPRYLIKTRGQQVTLSCSPISGHRSVSWYQQTPGQGLQFLFEYFSETQRNKGNFPGRFSGRQFSNSRSEMNVSTLELGDSALYLCASSPGPVGEQYFGPGTRLTVT.

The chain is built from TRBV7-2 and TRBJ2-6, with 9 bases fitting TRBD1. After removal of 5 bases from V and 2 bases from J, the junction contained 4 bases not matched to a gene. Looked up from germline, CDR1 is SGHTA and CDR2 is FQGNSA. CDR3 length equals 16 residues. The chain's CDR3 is CASSPRTGAGANVLTF. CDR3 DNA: TGTGCCAGCAGCCCCAGGACAGGGGCTGGGGCCAACGTCCTGACTTTC.

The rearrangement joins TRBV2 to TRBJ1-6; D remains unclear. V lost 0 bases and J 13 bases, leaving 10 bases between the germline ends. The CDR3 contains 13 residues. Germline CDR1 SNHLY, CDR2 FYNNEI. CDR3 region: CASSEAPEAPLHF. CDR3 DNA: TGTGCCAGCAGTGAAGCGCCCGAAGCGCCCCTCCACTTT.

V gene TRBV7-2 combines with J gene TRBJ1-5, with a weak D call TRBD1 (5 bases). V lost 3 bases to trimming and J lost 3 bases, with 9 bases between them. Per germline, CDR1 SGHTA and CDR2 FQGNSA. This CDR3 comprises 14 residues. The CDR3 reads CASSFDSSNQPQHF. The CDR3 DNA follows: TGTGCCAGCAGCTTCGACAGCTCCAATCAGCCCCAGCATTTT.

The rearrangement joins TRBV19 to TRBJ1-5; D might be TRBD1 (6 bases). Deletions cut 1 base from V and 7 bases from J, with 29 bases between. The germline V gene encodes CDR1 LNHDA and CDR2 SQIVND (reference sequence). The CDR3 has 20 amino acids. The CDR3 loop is CASSIGFTREGGIRKQPQHF. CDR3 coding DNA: TGTGCCAGTAGTATAGGCTTCACGAGGGAAGGGGGAATTAGAAAACAGCCCCAGCATTTT.

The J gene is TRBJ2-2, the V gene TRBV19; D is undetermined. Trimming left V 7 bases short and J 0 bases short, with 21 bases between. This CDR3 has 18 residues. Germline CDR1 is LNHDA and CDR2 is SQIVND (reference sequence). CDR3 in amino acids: CASTLHWLVGANTGELFF. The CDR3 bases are TGTGCCAGTACCCTACATTGGCTAGTTGGCGCGAACACCGGGGAGCTGTTTTTT.

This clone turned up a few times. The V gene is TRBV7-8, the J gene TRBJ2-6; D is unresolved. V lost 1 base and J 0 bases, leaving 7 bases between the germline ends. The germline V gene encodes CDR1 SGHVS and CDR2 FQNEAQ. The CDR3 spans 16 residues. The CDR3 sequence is CASSLVPSSGANVLTF. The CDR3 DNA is TGTGCCAGCAGCTTAGTTCCGAGCTCTGGGGCCAACGTCCTGACTTTC.

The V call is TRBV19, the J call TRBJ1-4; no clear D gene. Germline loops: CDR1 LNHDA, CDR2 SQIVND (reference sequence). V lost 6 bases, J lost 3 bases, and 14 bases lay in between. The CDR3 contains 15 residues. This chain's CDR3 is CASRLSRESNEKLFF. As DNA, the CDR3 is TGTGCCAGTAGACTGAGTAGGGAGTCTAATGAAAAACTGTTTTTT.

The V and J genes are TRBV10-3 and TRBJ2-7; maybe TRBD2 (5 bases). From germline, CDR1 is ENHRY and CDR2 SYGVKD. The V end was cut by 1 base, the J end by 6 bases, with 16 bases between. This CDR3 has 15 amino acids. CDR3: CAISEFGESVFEQYF. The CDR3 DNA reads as TGTGCCATCAGTGAGTTCGGGGAATCGGTCTTCGAGCAGTACTTC.

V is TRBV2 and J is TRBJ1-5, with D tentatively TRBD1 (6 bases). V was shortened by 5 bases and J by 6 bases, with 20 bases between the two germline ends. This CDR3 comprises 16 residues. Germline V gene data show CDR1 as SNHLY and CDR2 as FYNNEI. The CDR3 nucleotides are TGTGCCAGCAGTCAACAGGGACTGGGCCTTGGTCAGCCCCAGCATTTT. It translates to CASSQQGLGLGQPQHF.

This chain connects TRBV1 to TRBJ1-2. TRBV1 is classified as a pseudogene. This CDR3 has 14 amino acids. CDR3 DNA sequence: TGCACCAGCAGGTCGGGCAGGGAGAACTATGGCTACACCTTC. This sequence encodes CTSRSGRENYGYTF.

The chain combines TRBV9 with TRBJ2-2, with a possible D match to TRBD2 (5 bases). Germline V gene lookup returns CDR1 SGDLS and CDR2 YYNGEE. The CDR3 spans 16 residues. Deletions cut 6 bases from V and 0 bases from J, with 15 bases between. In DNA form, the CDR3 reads TGTGCCAGCAAATCAGGTGGGAGTTCGAACACCGGGGAGCTGTTTTTT. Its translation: CASKSGGSSNTGELFF.

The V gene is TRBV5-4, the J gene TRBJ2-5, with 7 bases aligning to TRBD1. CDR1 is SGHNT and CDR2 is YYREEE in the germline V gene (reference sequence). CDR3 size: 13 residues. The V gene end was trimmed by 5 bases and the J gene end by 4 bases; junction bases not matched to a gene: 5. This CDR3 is CASSSTGAETQYF. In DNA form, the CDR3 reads TGTGCCAGCAGTTCCACAGGGGCAGAGACCCAGTACTTC.

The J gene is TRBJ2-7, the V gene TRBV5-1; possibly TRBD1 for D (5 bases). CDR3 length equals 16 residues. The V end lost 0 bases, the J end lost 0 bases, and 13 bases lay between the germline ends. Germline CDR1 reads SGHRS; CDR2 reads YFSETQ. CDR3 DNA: TGCGCCAGCAGCTTGGATAGAAGCAGGGTCTCCTACGAGCAGTACTTC. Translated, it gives CASSLDRSRVSYEQYF.

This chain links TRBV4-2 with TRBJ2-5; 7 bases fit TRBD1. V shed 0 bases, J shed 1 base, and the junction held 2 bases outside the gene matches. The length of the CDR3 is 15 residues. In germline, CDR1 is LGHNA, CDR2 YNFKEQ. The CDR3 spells CASSQDRQGQETQYF. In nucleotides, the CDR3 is TGTGCCAGCAGCCAAGACCGACAGGGCCAAGAGACCCAGTACTTC.

CDR3 bases: TGTGCCAGCAGCTTAGTGGATGAGCTGTTTTTT. Translated: CASSLVDELFF. The gene calls are TRBV11-2 and TRBJ2-2; D ambiguous. The CDR3 extends over 11 amino acids. Trimming took off 1 base at V and 11 bases at J, with 5 bases between the two ends. Germline lookup yields CDR1 SGHAT and CDR2 FQNNGV.

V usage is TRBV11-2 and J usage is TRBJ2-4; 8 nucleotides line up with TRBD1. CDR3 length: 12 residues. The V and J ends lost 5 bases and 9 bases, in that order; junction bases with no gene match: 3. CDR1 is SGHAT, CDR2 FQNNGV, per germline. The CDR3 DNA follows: TGTGCCAGCAGCCCAGGGGGCGGCATTCAGTACTTC. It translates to CASSPGGGIQYF.

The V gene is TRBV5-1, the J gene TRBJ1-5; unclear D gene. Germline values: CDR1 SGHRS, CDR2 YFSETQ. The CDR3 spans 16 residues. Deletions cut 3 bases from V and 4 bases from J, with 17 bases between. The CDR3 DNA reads TGCGCCAGCAGCTCGGGAACGGGGAGTCTAAATCAGCCCCAGCATTTT. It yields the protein CASSSGTGSLNQPQHF.

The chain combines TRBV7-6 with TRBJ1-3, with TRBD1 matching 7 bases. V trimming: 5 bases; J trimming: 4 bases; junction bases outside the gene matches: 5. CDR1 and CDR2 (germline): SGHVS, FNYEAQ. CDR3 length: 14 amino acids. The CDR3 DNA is TGTGCCAGCAGCCTGACAGGGAAGGGAAACACCATATATTTT. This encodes CASSLTGKGNTIYF.

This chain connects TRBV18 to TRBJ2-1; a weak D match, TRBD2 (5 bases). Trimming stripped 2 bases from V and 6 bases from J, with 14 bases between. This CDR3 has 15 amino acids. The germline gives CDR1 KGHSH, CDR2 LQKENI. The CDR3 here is CASSPTQAGGNEQFF. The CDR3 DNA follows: TGTGCCAGCTCACCAACCCAAGCCGGAGGCAATGAGCAGTTCTTC.

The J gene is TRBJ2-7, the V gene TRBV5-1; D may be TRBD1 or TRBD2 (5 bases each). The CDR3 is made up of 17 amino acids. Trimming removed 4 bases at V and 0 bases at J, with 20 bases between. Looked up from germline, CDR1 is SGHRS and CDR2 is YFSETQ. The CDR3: CASSRGTGLTSSYEQYF. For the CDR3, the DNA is TGCGCCAGCAGCCGTGGTACAGGCCTCACTAGCTCCTACGAGCAGTACTTC.